What follows are 7 T cell receptor beta chains derived from one specimen sequenced in a study of regulatory T cells in long-lasting Graves disease. Construction of the TCR beta libraries employed iRepertoire HTBI primers in conjunction with Arm-PCR of CDR3 regions. From the multiplex PCR reads, TCRdb called clonotypes with MiXCR, one entry per CDR3 protein. Counted here are 400,000 to 550,000 distinct CDR3 sequences, more than 12% occurring once; the ten biggest clones make up 15% to 20%. Noted time point: newly diagnosed GD, antithyroid drugs for less than 3 months. The TCR library was made from RNA extracted from PBMCs. These data also formed part of another study, on T cells in Graves' hyperthyroidism and ophthalmopathy.

The specimen comprised peripheral blood mononuclear cells (PBMCs), sampled at new diagnosis, from a patient treated with antithyroid drugs. Receptors were obtained from a woman aged 30 to 39 with Graves disease.

This clonotype has at least ten counts. The chain recombines TRBV12-3 or TRBV12-4 with TRBJ2-7; D is undetermined. CDR3 length: 12 amino acids. V dropped 3 bases and J dropped 3 bases, with 6 bases sitting between them. The CDR3 bases are TGTGCCAGCAGTTTCGTCCTCTACGAGCAGTACTTC. It specifies CASSFVLYEQYF.

A few counts support this clonotype. The gene calls are TRBV2 and TRBJ1-5; D perhaps matches TRBD1 (6 bases). CDR3 size: 15 residues. The germline V gene encodes CDR1 SNHLY and CDR2 FYNNEI. Trimming left V 9 bases short and J 2 bases short, with 17 bases between. This CDR3 is CASEQGGEGNQPQHF. The CDR3 coding sequence is TGTGCCAGTGAGCAAGGGGGGGAGGGCAATCAGCCCCAGCATTTT. The variable domain in full, with the rest retrieved from reference TRBV2 and TRBJ1-5, is EPEVTQTPSHQVTQMGQEVILRCVPISNHLYFYWYRQILGQKVEFLVSFYNNEISEKSEIFDDQFSVERPDGSNFTLKIRSTKLEDSAMYFCASEQGGEGNQPQHFGDGTRLSIL.

A note on this clonotype: This may arise from a read error, as a much more abundant clone is one base away. V is TRBV12-3 or TRBV12-4 and J is TRBJ2-1; TRBD2 might be the D (6 bases). Trimming left V 7 bases short and J 3 bases short, with 25 bases between. This CDR3 contains 18 residues. CDR3 residues: CASNDPLGGRWDYNEQFF. The CDR3, as DNA: TGTGCCAGCAACGACCCCTTGGGGGGACGGTGGGACTACAATGAGCAGTTCTTC.

In nucleotides, the CDR3 is TGTGCCACCAGCAGGTCTCTCCCCAGTGGGACTAGCGGGAGCTCCTACAATGAGCAGTTCTTC. This sequence encodes CATSRSLPSGTSGSSYNEQFF. The chain joins TRBV15 to TRBJ2-1, with TRBD2 matching over 14 bases. Germline trimming cut 3 bases from V and 0 bases from J; bases unmatched to any gene: 13. Looked up from germline, CDR1 is LNHNV and CDR2 is YYDKDF (reference sequence). The CDR3 sequence is 21 residues long. Variable domain in full (rest from reference TRBV15 and TRBJ2-1): DAMVIQNPRYQVTQFGKPVTLSCSQTLNHNVMYWYQQKSSQAPKLLFHYYDKDFNNEADTPDNFQSRRPNTSFCFLDIRSPGLGDTAMYLCATSRSLPSGTSGSSYNEQFFGPGTRLTVL.

The rearrangement joins TRBV12-3 or TRBV12-4 to TRBJ1-5, with a possible D match to TRBD1 (5 bases). Trimming pared 6 bases from V and 4 bases from J, leaving 13 bases between. This CDR3 contains 14 residues. The CDR3 here is CASSKMGGNQPQHF. The CDR3 region has the DNA TGTGCCAGCAGCAAAATGGGGGGGAATCAGCCCCAGCATTTT.

This clonotype has ten or more counts. The chain employs TRBV28 and TRBJ2-7; possibly TRBD1 or TRBD2 for D (5 bases each). The CDR3 is made up of 16 amino acids. V lost 5 bases and J lost 1, with 18 bases in between. Germline V gene lookup returns CDR1 MDHEN and CDR2 SYDVKM. This CDR3 reads CASSPPPSGASYEQYF. The CDR3, as DNA: TGTGCCAGCAGTCCCCCCCCGTCCGGGGCTTCCTACGAGCAGTACTTC.

V gene TRBV5-1 combines with J gene TRBJ1-4; TRBD1 matches at 7 bases. The CDR3 is made up of 15 amino acids. The junction had 10 bases not matched to a gene; V was cut back by 4 bases and J by 7 bases. CDR1 is SGHRS, CDR2 YFSETQ, per germline. CDR3 in amino acids: CASSRRQGQTEKLFF. The CDR3 coding sequence is TGCGCCAGCAGCCGACGACAGGGTCAGACTGAAAAACTGTTTTTT.